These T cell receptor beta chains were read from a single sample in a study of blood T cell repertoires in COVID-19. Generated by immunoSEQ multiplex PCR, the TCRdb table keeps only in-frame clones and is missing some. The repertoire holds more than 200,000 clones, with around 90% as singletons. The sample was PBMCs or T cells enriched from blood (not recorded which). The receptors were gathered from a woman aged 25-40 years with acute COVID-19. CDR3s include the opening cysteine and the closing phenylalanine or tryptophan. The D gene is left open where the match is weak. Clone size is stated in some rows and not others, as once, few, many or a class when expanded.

CDR3: CASSERGGSTDTQYF
DNA: TGTGCCAGCAGCGAGCGGGGGGGGAGCACAGATACGCAGTATTTT
V: TRBV21-1
J: TRBJ2-3
D: -
size: -

CDR3: CASSSLAGLTDTQYF
DNA: TGTGCCAGCAGCTCCTTAGCGGGCCTCACAGATACGCAGTATTTT
V: TRBV7-9
J: TRBJ2-3
D: TRBD2
size: -

CDR3: CASSLRGYSNQPQHF
DNA: TGTGCCAGCAGTTTGCGGGGCTACAGCAATCAGCCCCAGCATTTT
V: TRBV27
J: TRBJ1-5
D: -
size: -

CDR3: CASRIGTSGTDTQYF
DNA: TGTGCCAGCCGTATAGGGACTTCGGGGACAGATACGCAGTATTTT
V: TRBV27
J: TRBJ2-3
D: -
size: -

CDR3: CASSLALGLAGVGEQFF
DNA: TGTGCTAGCAGCTTAGCCCTAGGACTAGCGGGAGTAGGTGAGCAGTTCTTC
V: TRBV7-7
J: TRBJ2-1
D: TRBD2
size: -

CDR3: CASSVAGGYNEQFF
DNA: TGTGCCAGCAGTGTAGCGGGAGGCTACAATGAGCAGTTCTTC
V: TRBV2
J: TRBJ2-1
D: TRBD2
size: -

CDR3: CASSLGIGGPLHF
DNA: TGTGCCAGCAGCTTGGGTATCGGGGGGCCCCTCCACTTT
V: TRBV5-5
J: TRBJ1-6
D: -
size: -

CDR3: CASSLPDRGLRSSYEQYF
DNA: TGCGCCAGCAGTCTACCGGACAGGGGGTTAAGGAGCTCCTACGAGCAGTACTTC
V: TRBV10-1
J: TRBJ2-7
D: TRBD1
size: -

CDR3: CASAAGTGLDYNEQFF
DNA: TGTGCCAGCGCCGCCGGGACTGGGTTAGATTACAATGAGCAGTTCTTC
V: TRBV7-8
J: TRBJ2-1
D: -
size: -

CDR3: CASSPGQGAHEQFF
DNA: TGTGCCAGCAGCCCGGGACAGGGGGCCCATGAGCAGTTCTTC
V: TRBV6-5
J: TRBJ2-1
D: TRBD1
size: -

CDR3: CSVDGQDSYEQYF
DNA: TGCAGCGTTGATGGACAGGACTCCTACGAGCAGTACTTC
V: TRBV29-1
J: TRBJ2-7
D: TRBD1
size: -

CDR3: CASLALTGGRGYTF
DNA: TGTGCCAGCTTGGCTTTAACGGGGGGAAGGGGCTACACCTTC
V: TRBV6-5
J: TRBJ1-2
D: -
size: few

CDR3: CASSFPQGVTNEKLFF
DNA: TGTGCCAGCAGCTTTCCACAGGGAGTGACTAATGAAAAACTGTTTTTT
V: TRBV5-5
J: TRBJ1-4
D: -
size: -

CDR3: CASSLAPGDEDEKLFF
DNA: TGTGCCAGCAGCTTAGCGCCAGGGGACGAGGATGAAAAACTGTTTTTT
V: TRBV7-8
J: TRBJ1-4
D: -
size: -

CDR3: CASRSQRDRPREQFF
DNA: TGTGCAAGTCGCTCCCAGCGGGACAGGCCTAGGGAGCAGTTCTTC
V: TRBV12-2
J: TRBJ2-1
D: -
size: -

CDR3: CASSGPGQRYSGANVLTF
DNA: TGTGCCAGCAGCGGACCGGGACAGCGGTACTCTGGGGCCAACGTCCTGACTTTC
V: TRBV5-6
J: TRBJ2-6
D: TRBD1
size: -

CDR3: CASSPSLGAYEQYF
DNA: TGCGCCAGCAGCCCCAGTCTAGGTGCCTACGAGCAGTACTTC
V: TRBV4-3
J: TRBJ2-7
D: -
size: -

CDR3: CASSLGLLDRGNEKLFF
DNA: TGCGCCAGCAGCTTGGGACTCCTCGACAGGGGGAATGAAAAACTGTTTTTT
V: TRBV5-1
J: TRBJ1-4
D: TRBD1
size: -

CDR3: CASSFGRTEAFF
DNA: TGTGCCAGCAGCTTCGGGAGGACTGAAGCTTTCTTT
V: TRBV11-2
J: TRBJ1-1
D: -
size: -

CDR3: CASSTAGTGGLETQYF
DNA: TGCGCCAGCAGCACAGCCGGGACAGGGGGACTAGAGACCCAGTACTTC
V: TRBV5-1
J: TRBJ2-5
D: TRBD1
size: -

CDR3: CASSFRSGLSTDTQYF
DNA: TGTGCCAGCAGCTTCCGCAGCGGACTAAGCACAGATACGCAGTATTTT
V: TRBV7-2
J: TRBJ2-3
D: -
size: -

CDR3: CASSPDIFSYEQYF
DNA: TGTGCCAGCAGCCCGGACATTTTCTCCTACGAGCAGTACTTC
V: TRBV28
J: TRBJ2-7
D: -
size: -

CDR3: CASSPRQGAGEKLFF
DNA: TGTGCCAGCAGTCCCCGACAGGGGGCTGGGGAAAAACTGTTTTTT
V: TRBV28
J: TRBJ1-4
D: TRBD1
size: -

CDR3: CASSLEALSASSSYNEQFF
DNA: TGTGCCAGCAGCTTAGAGGCCCTTAGCGCCTCGAGCTCCTACAATGAGCAGTTCTTC
V: TRBV7-8
J: TRBJ2-1
D: -
size: -

CDR3: CASSPDRAQIYYGYTF
DNA: TGTGCCAGCAGTCCGGACAGGGCCCAAATCTACTATGGCTACACCTTC
V: TRBV5-6
J: TRBJ1-2
D: TRBD1
size: once

CDR3: CASSLGGQGKAYEQYF
DNA: TGCGCCAGCAGCTTGGGGGGACAGGGGAAGGCCTACGAGCAGTACTTC
V: TRBV5-1
J: TRBJ2-7
D: TRBD1
size: -

CDR3: CASSPVAGASYEQYF
DNA: TGTGCCAGCAGTCCTGTTGCGGGAGCATCCTACGAGCAGTACTTC
V: TRBV28
J: TRBJ2-7
D: TRBD2
size: many

CDR3: CASSQTGTALRNQPQHF
DNA: TGTGCCAGCAGCCAGACAGGGACCGCCCTACGGAATCAGCCCCAGCATTTT
V: TRBV5-8
J: TRBJ1-5
D: TRBD1
size: -

CDR3: CASSEGPAEEQPQHF
DNA: TGTGCCAGCAGCGAAGGACCGGCGGAGGAGCAGCCCCAGCATTTT
V: TRBV5-5
J: TRBJ1-5
D: -
size: -

CDR3: CASSSSGSTDTQYF
DNA: TGTGCCAGCAGCTCAAGCGGTAGCACAGATACGCAGTATTTT
V: TRBV7-9
J: TRBJ2-3
D: -
size: -

CDR3: CASSVDREAYYGYTF
DNA: TGTGCCAGCAGCGTAGACAGGGAGGCTTACTATGGCTACACCTTC
V: TRBV5-6
J: TRBJ1-2
D: TRBD1
size: -

CDR3: CASSSRVDAYEQYF
DNA: TGTGCCAGCAGTAGTCGGGTTGACGCCTACGAGCAGTACTTC
V: TRBV25-1
J: TRBJ2-7
D: -
size: -

CDR3: CASSLGTGIYGYTF
DNA: TGTGCCAGCAGCTTAGGTACGGGGATCTATGGCTACACCTTC
V: TRBV5-6
J: TRBJ1-2
D: -
size: -

CDR3: CASSPGRAYTDTQYF
DNA: TGTGCCAGTAGTCCCGGGAGGGCCTACACAGATACGCAGTATTTT
V: TRBV19
J: TRBJ2-3
D: TRBD2
size: -

CDR3: CASTDRGQGYGYTF
DNA: TGTGCCAGTACTGACAGGGGGCAGGGCTATGGCTACACCTTC
V: TRBV6-5
J: TRBJ1-2
D: TRBD1
size: -

CDR3: CASSEPTTSARETQYF
DNA: TGCGCCAGCAGCGAGCCCACAACTAGCGCCCGCGAGACCCAGTACTTC
V: TRBV5-1
J: TRBJ2-5
D: TRBD2
size: -

CDR3: CASSDRGLGYEQYF
DNA: TGTGCCAGTAGTGACAGGGGGCTCGGCTACGAGCAGTACTTC
V: TRBV19
J: TRBJ2-7
D: TRBD1
size: once

CDR3: CASSLLVATEQFF
DNA: TGTGCCAGCAGTTTACTAGTTGCCACAGAGCAGTTCTTC
V: TRBV12-3/TRBV12-4
J: TRBJ2-1
D: -
size: -

CDR3: CASSPGSQETQYF
DNA: TGTGCCAGCAGCCCCGGGTCGCAAGAGACCCAGTACTTC
V: TRBV5-4
J: TRBJ2-5
D: -
size: -

CDR3: CASSLGQANTGELFF
DNA: TGTGCCAGCAGTTTGGGACAGGCCAACACCGGGGAGCTGTTTTTT
V: TRBV28
J: TRBJ2-2
D: TRBD1
size: -

CDR3: CASSHRGLWNTEAFF
DNA: TGTGCCAGCAGTCATAGGGGTTTGTGGAACACTGAAGCTTTCTTT
V: TRBV28
J: TRBJ1-1
D: -
size: -

CDR3: CASSLASSRNEQFF
DNA: TGTGCCAGCAGCTTGGCCTCGTCCCGCAATGAGCAGTTCTTC
V: TRBV5-4
J: TRBJ2-1
D: -
size: -

CDR3: CASSLGLGSSYEQYF
DNA: TGTGCCAGCAGCTTGGGCTTGGGGAGCTCCTACGAGCAGTACTTC
V: TRBV7-3
J: TRBJ2-7
D: -
size: -

CDR3: CAWSTQGLNEQFF
DNA: TGTGCCTGGAGTACCCAGGGGCTGAATGAGCAGTTCTTC
V: TRBV30
J: TRBJ2-1
D: -
size: -

CDR3: CASSRRDINTEAFF
DNA: TGTGCCAGCAGCCGCCGGGACATAAACACTGAAGCTTTCTTT
V: TRBV7-9
J: TRBJ1-1
D: -
size: few

CDR3: CASRGGTAEGNTIYF
DNA: TGTGCCAGCAGAGGAGGGACAGCTGAAGGAAACACCATATATTTT
V: TRBV2
J: TRBJ1-3
D: TRBD1
size: few

CDR3: CASSQGQYNSPLHF
DNA: TGTGCCAGCAGCCAGGGACAGTATAATTCACCCCTCCACTTT
V: TRBV7-9
J: TRBJ1-6
D: TRBD1
size: -

CDR3: CASSMDRNYGYTF
DNA: TGTGCCAGTAGTATGGACAGGAACTATGGCTACACCTTC
V: TRBV19
J: TRBJ1-2
D: TRBD1
size: -

CDR3: CASSPPFSGSLYYEQYF
DNA: TGTGCCAGCAGTCCCCCGTTTAGCGGGAGTCTGTACTACGAGCAGTACTTC
V: TRBV27
J: TRBJ2-7
D: TRBD2
size: -

CDR3: CASSLFGLGQYNEQFF
DNA: TGTGCCAGCAGTTTATTTGGTCTCGGACAGTACAATGAGCAGTTCTTC
V: TRBV28
J: TRBJ2-1
D: -
size: -

CDR3: CASSGTSGSRAYNEQFF
DNA: TGTGCCAGTTCCGGGACTAGCGGGAGTCGGGCCTACAATGAGCAGTTCTTC
V: TRBV28
J: TRBJ2-1
D: TRBD2
size: once

CDR3: CASSSGQRSYEQYF
DNA: TGTGCCAGCAGTTCGGGACAGAGGAGTTACGAGCAGTACTTC
V: TRBV6-5
J: TRBJ2-7
D: TRBD1
size: -

CDR3: CASSQTTGRETQYF
DNA: TGCGCCAGCAGTCAGACAACAGGTCGGGAGACCCAGTACTTC
V: TRBV5-1
J: TRBJ2-5
D: -
size: -

CDR3: CATSFRDSPSGNTIYF
DNA: TGTGCCACCAGCTTCCGAGACAGCCCCTCTGGAAACACCATATATTTT
V: TRBV15
J: TRBJ1-3
D: -
size: few

CDR3: CASSTTGDTEAFF
DNA: TGTGCCAGTAGTACGACGGGGGACACTGAAGCTTTCTTT
V: TRBV19
J: TRBJ1-1
D: -
size: -